This TCR beta chain is drawn from a study of cytomegalovirus exposure and HLA in healthy donors. CDR1 is KGHSH and CDR2 is LQKENI in the germline V gene. The trim removed 3 bases at V and 0 bases at J, leaving 10 bases unmatched. The CDR3 has 17 residues. Note on this clone: Its target is not known.

The PCR was carried out with 60 Vbeta primers and 13 Jbeta primers. This table comes from immunoSEQ multiplex PCR, and its TCRdb copy is limited to in-frame clones, with some not included. The repertoire includes about 200,000 clones, about 80% of them detected once, and 4.4% sits in the top ten. The study's findings and limits: Specificity of a few CMV-associated chains for CMV antigens was verified in vitro. Using a false discovery rate of 0.05, a later analysis showed that approximately 18,000 TCR beta sequences were associated with HLA alleles.

This TCR derives from a woman in her twenties or thirties in good health and CMV-seropositive. The sample taken for sequencing was PBMCs. The chain carries TRBV18 and TRBJ1-1; the match to TRBD1 covers 7 bases. The DNA of the CDR3 is TGTGCCAGCTCACCTTCGGACAGGAGACCGATGAACACTGAAGCTTTCTTT. Protein: CASSPSDRRPMNTEAFF.